This T cell receptor (beta chain) was sequenced for a study of blood T cells in healthy people across ages. Findings of the study overall: Using unsorted PBMCs precluded a conclusive naive versus antigen-experienced comparison. Donors of long life had a larger count of naive CD4+ cells and greater diversity than aged donors.

CDR1 and CDR2 (germline): MDHEN, SYDVKM. The CDR3 runs 15 residues. V dropped 6 bases and J dropped 0 bases, with 13 bases sitting between them. In regard to this clonotype: Its matching antigen is unknown.

A second PCR of roughly 6 to 12 cycles used a sample-barcoded 5' primer and a J-beta primer mix. Using its own MiXCR run on the 5' RACE reads, TCRdb lists one record per CDR3 protein. Of 750,000 to 1,000,000 distinct CDR3 sequences in the sample, about 28% were seen once. The data also belong to a second study, concerning T cells of mothers and their children. Per that study: Inherited differences only slightly affect thymic shaping of TCR recombination output.

The chain joins TRBV28 to TRBJ2-3, with a tentative D call TRBD2 (5 bases). Sequencing was carried out using blood. This sequence was found in a woman aged 40-49 years in good health. The CDR3 nucleotides are TGTGCCAGCAGCCTGACTACCGTTAGCACAGATACGCAGTATTTT. Translating it yields CASSLTTVSTDTQYF.